A single sample gave rise to the 22 T cell receptor beta chains below, sequenced in a study of blood T cell repertoires in COVID-19. The assay was immunoSEQ multiplex PCR, and TCRdb's table has in-frame clones only and misses some. The sample records about 210,000 clones, roughly 86% being singletons. The specimen was peripheral blood. The receptors here all came from a woman aged 45-59 years with active or convalescent COVID-19.

The gene calls are TRBV12-3 or TRBV12-4 and TRBJ2-2; tentatively, D is TRBD2 (5 bases). The CDR3 has 13 residues. V dropped 5 bases and J dropped 6 bases, with 10 bases sitting between them. Here the CDR3 DNA reads TGTGCCAGCAGTCGACGGCGGGCCGGGGAGCTGTTTTTT. The encoded protein is CASSRRRAGELFF.

V and J are TRBV10-1 and TRBJ2-7; D unclear. Germline lookup yields CDR1 WNHNN and CDR2 SYGVQD (reference sequence). The ends were cut back, 4 bases at V and 9 bases at J, with 16 bases in the middle. The CDR3 contains 13 residues. This CDR3 reads CASSALQRGRQYF. CDR3 in DNA: TGCGCCAGCAGTGCCCTGCAGCGCGGCAGGCAGTACTTC.

With regard to this clone: The conserved phenylalanine or tryptophan is not found at the CDR3 terminus, so this likely reflects a read error. It is unclear where the CDR3 begins or ends on the DNA, so no DNA is shown, and the CDR3 is as TCRdb lists it. V gene TRBV3-1 (or the pseudogene TRBV3-2) combines with J gene TRBJ2-3; no check of the table's D call, TRBD2, against the DNA was made. Germline CDR1 LGHDT, CDR2 YNNKEL (reference sequence). With termini counted, the CDR3 has 13 amino acids. This CDR3 reads CASSQDLSGSAQI.

V and J are TRBV4-2 and TRBJ1-1; no reliable D call. Germline V lookup: CDR1 LGHNA, CDR2 YNFKEQ. The CDR3 length is 14 residues. V lost 2 bases to trimming and J lost 1 base, with 8 bases between them. The CDR3 loop is CASSQLHRNTEAFF. The CDR3 coding sequence is TGTGCCAGCAGCCAACTCCACAGGAACACTGAAGCTTTCTTT.

J is TRBJ1-2 and V is TRBV6-6, with TRBD1 matching over 8 bases. With V trimmed by 10 bases and J by 4 bases, 11 bases remained unmatched. The CDR3 contains 14 residues. CDR1 is MNHNY, CDR2 SVGAGI, per germline (reference sequence). Here the CDR3 reads CAIAPGDRPYGYTF. In nucleotides, the CDR3 is TGTGCCATCGCCCCCGGGGACAGGCCCTATGGCTACACCTTC.

The chain uses TRBV5-1 and TRBJ2-5, with D maybe TRBD2 (7 bases). CDR1 and CDR2 (germline): SGHRS, YFSETQ. V was shortened by 0 bases and J by 5 bases, with 20 bases between the two germline ends. The CDR3 consists of 17 residues. Here the CDR3 reads CASSLADFGGLGETQYF. DNA of the CDR3: TGCGCCAGCAGCTTGGCCGATTTCGGGGGGCTCGGGGAGACCCAGTACTTC.

This clone was seen once. The chain joins TRBV7-9 to TRBJ2-5, with D perhaps matching TRBD1 (6 bases). This CDR3 is built from 16 residues. CDR1 is SEHNR and CDR2 is FQNEAQ in the germline V gene (reference sequence). V was pared by 1 base and J by 2 bases, with 14 bases between. CDR3 nucleotides: TGTGCCAGCAGCTTAGGGTCGGGACAAGGACAAGAGACCCAGTACTTC. Translated, it gives CASSLGSGQGQETQYF.

This sequence joins TRBV18 and TRBJ2-1; 13 nucleotides match TRBD2. The CDR3 spans 18 residues. The J segment lost 5 bases and the V segment lost 0 bases, leaving 7 bases of the junction unmatched. CDR1 and CDR2 from the germline V gene are KGHSH and LQKENI. The CDR3 region is CASSPPRTSGSSNNEQFF. CDR3 DNA sequence: TGTGCCAGCTCACCACCGAGGACTAGCGGGAGTTCCAACAATGAGCAGTTCTTC.

This clone was seen a single time. This sequence joins TRBV29-1 and TRBJ1-1; D is perhaps TRBD1 (5 bases). Trimming shortened V by 7 bases and J by 4 bases, and 19 bases separated the two germline ends. Germline V gene lookup returns CDR1 SQVTM and CDR2 ANQGSEA. This CDR3 is 14 amino acids long. The CDR3 loop is CSAPLQVSGTEAFF. Written as DNA, the CDR3 is TGCAGCGCGCCATTACAGGTTTCAGGCACTGAAGCTTTCTTT.

This clone was seen repeatedly, ten times or more. The rearrangement links TRBV5-6 to TRBJ1-1, with 7 bases fitting TRBD1. The CDR3 sequence is 14 residues long. V trimming: 4 bases; J trimming: 0 bases; junction bases outside the gene matches: 3. Per the germline V gene, CDR1 is SGHDT and CDR2 is YYEEEE. CDR3 bases: TGTGCCAGCAGCCGGGGACAGTTGAACACTGAAGCTTTCTTT. It is translated as CASSRGQLNTEAFF. Combining the CDR3 with reference TRBV5-6 and TRBJ1-1 gives the whole variable domain DAGVTQSPTHLIKTRGQQVTLRCSPKSGHDTVSWYQQALGQGPQFIFQYYEEEERQRGNFPDRFSGHQFPNYSSELNVNALLLGDSALYLCASSRGQLNTEAFFGQGTRLTVV.

This clone occurred a few times. V usage is TRBV5-6 and J usage is TRBJ1-5; 9 bases are shared with TRBD1. The J segment lost 5 bases and the V segment lost 1 base, leaving 7 bases of the junction unmatched. This CDR3 contains 16 residues. CDR1 SGHDT and CDR2 YYEEEE come from the germline V gene. As DNA, the CDR3 is TGTGCCAGCAGCTTGTCGGGACAGGGCTTTTATCAGCCCCAGCATTTT. Translated: CASSLSGQGFYQPQHF.

A few counts support this clone. The V call is TRBV5-1, the J call TRBJ2-3; TRBD2 matches at 8 bases. Trimming at V came to 4 bases and at J to 2 bases, leaving 12 bases not matched to a gene. This CDR3 has 17 residues. Germline CDR1 SGHRS, CDR2 YFSETQ. Written as DNA, the CDR3 is TGCGCCAGCAGCCCCGGCCACAGCGGGGGATACACAGATACGCAGTATTTT. This sequence encodes CASSPGHSGGYTDTQYF.

The genes are TRBV7-9 and TRBJ1-5, with a possible D match to TRBD1 (6 bases). Germline-derived CDR1 and CDR2 are SEHNR and FQNEAQ (reference sequence). V was clipped by 7 bases and J by 4 bases, with 11 bases between them. This CDR3 is 13 amino acids long. The chain's CDR3 is CASTSQGNQPQHF. The CDR3, as DNA: TGTGCCAGCACCAGCCAGGGGAATCAGCCCCAGCATTTT.

The V gene is TRBV11-2, the J gene TRBJ2-2, with a tentative D call TRBD2 (5 bases). There are 17 residues in the CDR3. Germline-derived CDR1 and CDR2 are SGHAT and FQNNGV. Trimming took off 2 bases at V and 3 bases at J, with 16 bases between the two ends. Here the CDR3 DNA reads TGTGCCAGCAGCTTAAACGGCCTGGGGAGCTACACCGGGGAGCTGTTTTTT. Amino acids: CASSLNGLGSYTGELFF.

The chain carries TRBV20-1 and TRBJ1-2, with D possibly matching TRBD1 (5 bases). Trimming stripped 7 bases from V and 6 bases from J, with 6 bases between. The CDR3 covers 9 residues. The V gene's germline CDR1 is DFQATT and CDR2 SNEGSKA (reference sequence). CDR3 DNA sequence: TGCAGTGAAGGGGATGGCTACACCTTC. Encoded protein: CSEGDGYTF.

V and J are TRBV5-1 and TRBJ1-2; no reliable D call. The V and J ends lost 6 bases and 4 bases respectively, with 7 bases between them. Germline-derived CDR1 and CDR2 are SGHRS and YFSETQ. The CDR3 has 11 residues. The CDR3 DNA reads TGCGCCAGCACCGAGGGCTATGGCTACACCTTC. Protein product: CASTEGYGYTF.

This clone was detected only a few times. The chain joins TRBV11-2 to TRBJ1-2, with TRBD1 matching 11 bases. The CDR3 consists of 19 residues. In germline, CDR1 is SGHAT, CDR2 FQNNGV. V was pared by 1 base and J by 3 bases, with 13 bases of the junction left unmatched. The chain's CDR3 is CASSLVGWDRGSAYYGYTF. CDR3 DNA: TGTGCCAGCAGCTTAGTCGGGTGGGACAGGGGGTCGGCTTACTATGGCTACACCTTC.

The V and J genes are TRBV3-1 (or the pseudogene TRBV3-2) and TRBJ2-5, with 8 bases identical to TRBD2. Trimming at V came to 4 bases and at J to 6 bases, leaving 13 bases not matched to a gene. The CDR3 spans 16 residues. Per germline, CDR1 LGHDT and CDR2 YNNKEL (reference sequence). CDR3 coding DNA: TGTGCCAGCAGCCGCAATACGGGGGGGCCACTGAAGACCCAGTACTTC. This gives the protein CASSRNTGGPLKTQYF.

This clone was seen a handful of times. V and J are TRBV5-1 and TRBJ1-1; 9 nucleotides agree with TRBD1. V lost 4 bases, J lost 6 bases, and 10 bases stayed unmatched. The CDR3 covers 15 residues. CDR1 and CDR2 (germline): SGHRS, YFSETQ. The CDR3: CASSRTGDSLSEAFF. In DNA, the CDR3 is TGCGCCAGCAGCCGGACAGGGGACAGTCTATCTGAAGCTTTCTTT.

The V gene is TRBV11-2, the J gene TRBJ1-3; TRBD1 might be the D (6 bases). The CDR3 has 15 amino acids. The germline V gene encodes CDR1 SGHAT and CDR2 FQNNGV. Trimming removed 3 bases at V and 3 bases at J, with 12 bases between. CDR3 bases: TGTGCCAGCAGCTTGGCAGGGGCATATGGAAACACCATATATTTT. Residues: CASSLAGAYGNTIYF.

The rearrangement joins TRBV24-1 to TRBJ2-1, with a tentative D call TRBD2 (5 bases). The germline CDR1 and CDR2 sequences are KGHDR and SFDVKD. The CDR3 is 13 amino acids. The V end was cut by 1 base, the J end by 9 bases, with 9 bases between. CDR3 protein: CATSDFLGIEQFF. The CDR3 DNA is TGTGCCACCAGTGATTTCCTCGGGATTGAGCAGTTCTTC.

V usage is TRBV7-9 and J usage is TRBJ2-5, with 7 nucleotides matching TRBD2. The trim removed 1 base at V and 1 base at J, leaving 6 bases unmatched. The CDR3 covers 16 residues. Germline CDR1 reads SEHNR; CDR2 reads FQNEAQ (reference sequence). The CDR3 region is CASSLGSGVIQETQYF. DNA for the CDR3: TGTGCCAGCAGCTTAGGAAGCGGGGTGATCCAAGAGACCCAGTACTTC.